Listed below are T cell receptor beta chains from one sample, sequenced in a study of Tregs in tolerant kidney transplant recipients. Sequencing was performed with immunoSEQ multiplex PCR; in TCRdb, only in-frame clones are kept and a portion is missing. The sample consists of roughly 45,000 clones, 75% to 95% of them appearing once. Material: Tregs from blood. The receptors were sampled from a human donor in good health. Each CDR3 is given with its conserved first and last residue. D genes are given only for firm matches. The listing skips clone size in some rows; elsewhere it reads once, few, many or a size class.

V	D	size	J	DNA	CDR3
TRBV7-9	.	.	TRBJ1-2	TGTGCCAGCAGCTTAGGTATCTATGGCTACACCTTC	CASSLGIYGYTF
TRBV5-1	TRBD1	.	TRBJ1-1	TGCGCCAGCAGCGTGGACAGGGGGGCCACTGAAGCTTTCTTT	CASSVDRGATEAFF
TRBV5-4	TRBD1	.	TRBJ1-2	TGTGCCAGCAGCCTGGGACAGTTCTATGGCTACACCTTC	CASSLGQFYGYTF
TRBV5-4	TRBD2	.	TRBJ2-3	TGTGCCAGCAGCAAAACTAGCGGGAGTTACACAGATACGCAGTATTTT	CASSKTSGSYTDTQYF
TRBV27	TRBD2	.	TRBJ2-7	TGTGCCAGCAGCCGCGGGAGCCCGCTCCTCTACGAGCAGTACTTC	CASSRGSPLLYEQYF
TRBV29-1	.	few	TRBJ2-1	TGCAGCGTTGAGCAGGCGAGAAGCTCCTACAATGAGCAGTTCTTC	CSVEQARSSYNEQFF
TRBV29-1	.	.	TRBJ2-7	TGCAGCGTACAGGGTCCCGGCGAGCAGTACTTC	CSVQGPGEQYF
TRBV5-6	.	.	TRBJ2-7	TGTGCCAGCAGCTTGGTTGGGGAGCAGTACTTC	CASSLVGEQYF
TRBV10-3	TRBD1	.	TRBJ2-5	TGTGCCATCAGTGATCAGGGGGCGCGTGAGACCCAGTACTTC	CAISDQGARETQYF
TRBV2	TRBD1	.	TRBJ1-6	TGTGCCAGCATCCCGTTGGGGATGAGGGGGCATTATAATTCACCCCTCCACTTT	CASIPLGMRGHYNSPLHF
TRBV20-1	.	.	TRBJ1-6	TGCAGTGCGACCTTGCATTCACCCCTCCACTTT	CSATLHSPLHF
TRBV4-1	.	once	TRBJ1-1	TGCGCCAGCAGCCAAGCCCCCCCGTATAACACTGAAGCTTTCTTT	CASSQAPPYNTEAFF
TRBV10-1	.	.	TRBJ2-5	TGCGCCAGCAGTGCTCGGAGCGCGGAGACCCAGTACTTC	CASSARSAETQYF
TRBV21-1	.	.	TRBJ2-7	TGTGCCAGCAGCCCTGTAGGGGAAGGGGGGGACGAGCAGTACTTC	CASSPVGEGGDEQYF
TRBV15	.	once	TRBJ2-1	TGTGCCTCAAGGTCGCTAGACTCCTACAATGAGCAGTTCTTC	CASRSLDSYNEQFF
TRBV18	.	.	TRBJ2-7	TGTGCCAGCTCCCCCAGTGGAGGACCACTTAGCTCCGAGCAGTACTTC	CASSPSGGPLSSEQYF
TRBV30	TRBD1	.	TRBJ1-1	TGTGCCTGGAGTTCAACAGGGGGCCGAGCTTTCTTT	CAWSSTGGRAFF
TRBV7-2	TRBD1	.	TRBJ1-1	TGTGCCAGCAGCCCCGGACAGGGCGAGAACACTGAAGCTTTCTTT	CASSPGQGENTEAFF
TRBV9	TRBD2	.	TRBJ2-1	TGTGCCAGCAGCCCAACCCCCCTACTAGCGGACAACCCCTCCTACAATGAGCAGTTCTTC	CASSPTPLLADNPSYNEQFF
TRBV7-8	.	few	TRBJ2-7	TGTGCCAGCAGCCGGGCTTTCGATACGGGAGTCACCTCCCACGAGCAGTACTTC	CASSRAFDTGVTSHEQYF
TRBV7-2	TRBD1	.	TRBJ2-1	TGTGCCAGCGGTCGGGACAGGGGGACCGATGAGCAGTTCTTC	CASGRDRGTDEQFF
TRBV19	TRBD2	few	TRBJ2-3	TGTGCCAGTAGTGCCCGGACTAGCGGGAGTAGGGATACGCAGTATTTT	CASSARTSGSRDTQYF
TRBV6-5	.	.	TRBJ1-5	TGTGCCAGCAGACTTGATCAGCCCCAGCATTTT	CASRLDQPQHF
TRBV2	.	.	TRBJ2-3	TGTGCCAGGGGGGTGGTGGCTAGCACAGATACGCAGTATTTT	CARGVVASTDTQYF
TRBV10-1	TRBD1	.	TRBJ1-3	TGCGCCAGCAGTGAGTCGACAGGGAGGGACACCATATATTTT	CASSESTGRDTIYF
TRBV5-1	TRBD1	.	TRBJ1-1	TGCGCCAGCAGCAACTCTACCGGGACAGGGGGCAGTTGGGCTTTCTTT	CASSNSTGTGGSWAFF
TRBV5-1	TRBD1	.	TRBJ2-1	TGCGCCAGCAGTACAGGGGTGTACAATGAGCAGTTCTTC	CASSTGVYNEQFF
TRBV19	.	.	TRBJ2-1	TGTGCCAGTAGTATAAGGGGGTCCTACAATGAGCAGTTCTTC	CASSIRGSYNEQFF
TRBV7-3	.	.	TRBJ2-6	TGTGCCAGCAGCTGGGGCACATTTCACTCTGGGGCCAACGTCCTGACTTTC	CASSWGTFHSGANVLTF
TRBV5-6	.	.	TRBJ2-1	TGTGCCAGCAGCGCCTACACAGGGGAGGTAAAGTACAATGAGCAGTTCTTC	CASSAYTGEVKYNEQFF
TRBV5-1	TRBD1	.	TRBJ1-1	TGCGCCAGCAGCTTGGTGGAGGGGGCAGGCGCTTTCTTT	CASSLVEGAGAFF
TRBV6-5	TRBD1	few	TRBJ2-4	TGTGCCAGCAGTCAACAGGGGGCGAAAAACATTCAGTACTTC	CASSQQGAKNIQYF
TRBV19	.	.	TRBJ1-1	TGTGCCAGTAGTATGAGGGGCACTGAAGCTTTCTTT	CASSMRGTEAFF
TRBV29-1	.	.	TRBJ2-3	TGCAGCGCAGACTTAGGCACAGATATGCAGTATTTT	CSADLGTDMQYF
TRBV7-8	.	.	TRBJ1-6	TGTGCCAGCAGCTTAGAAGCAGGGGTGAATTCACCCCTCCACTTT	CASSLEAGVNSPLHF
TRBV25-1	TRBD1	.	TRBJ1-1	TGTGCCAGCAGTCCTCACTCCGGGACAGGAGCCCTGAACACTGAAGCTTTCTTT	CASSPHSGTGALNTEAFF
TRBV10-1	.	.	TRBJ2-3	TGCGCCAGCAGTGAGTCGGGGGACCCCACAGATACGCAGTATTTT	CASSESGDPTDTQYF
TRBV2	.	.	TRBJ1-5	TGTGCCAGCACCCGGCGGGCACCGGGTGAGCCCCAGCATTTT	CASTRRAPGEPQHF
TRBV6-1	.	.	TRBJ2-2	TGTGCCAGCAGAATTTTACAGCACACCGGGGAGCTGTTTTTT	CASRILQHTGELFF
TRBV9	.	.	TRBJ1-2	TGTGCCAGCAGCGTTCATGTCGGACCCTATGGCTACACCTTC	CASSVHVGPYGYTF
TRBV5-1	.	.	TRBJ1-1	TGCGCCAGCAGCTTGGGGTCAGGGAGGGTGAACACTGAAGCTTTCTTT	CASSLGSGRVNTEAFF